This T cell receptor (beta chain) emerged from a study of T cells in Graves' hyperthyroidism and ophthalmopathy. This clonotype has a count of ten or more. Its target is not known. Study findings and constraints: Ophthalmopathy, as predicted by the model, came a median around 7 months after the prediction.

TCR beta CDR3 sequences were amplified from RNA transcripts. HTBI primers were used for first-round RT-PCR of the TCR CDR3. MiXCR, run by TCRdb on the multiplex PCR reads, gives a single entry per CDR3 protein. The data contain approximately 520,000 distinct CDR3 sequences, more than 20% of them singletons. The V gene's germline CDR1 is SGHAT and CDR2 FQNNGV. There are 18 residues in the CDR3. The ends were cut back, 6 bases at V and 0 bases at J, with 18 bases in the middle. PBMCs were sourced from less than 12 ml fresh peripheral blood. Sequences were obtained from blood. The receptor was isolated from a man aged 18 to 29 with Graves' hyperthyroidism. The chain combines TRBV11-2 with TRBJ2-6, with D perhaps being TRBD1 or TRBD2 (5 bases each). CDR3 nucleotides: TGTGCCAGCAGTTATAACCTGGGACCGAGCTCTGGGGCCAACGTCCTGACTTTC. Amino acid sequence: CASSYNLGPSSGANVLTF.